This T cell receptor (beta chain) was profiled in a study of shared clonotypes between healthy human individuals. CDR1 MRHNA and CDR2 SNTAGT come from the germline V gene. The germline V and J ends were trimmed by 6 bases and 5 bases, with 14 bases remaining between them. CDR3 length: 14 residues. Approximately 30,000 T cell genomes (approximately 190 ng DNA) went into each sorted-subset replicate. Assay: immunoSEQ multiplex PCR; the TCRdb copy retains only in-frame clones and omits some. Of 500,000 or so clones listed, approximately 94% were seen once; the top ten hold about 0.06%. V is TRBV6-4 and J is TRBJ2-1, with D maybe TRBD1 (5 bases). This clonotype was obtained from a woman aged 25 to 45 in good health. The sequencing sample was made of naive CD4+ T cells sorted from blood. The subset denotes: CD45RA+ positively selected. CDR3 loop: CASRQVQENNEQFF. The CDR3 nucleotides are TGTGCCAGCAGACAGGTTCAGGAGAACAATGAGCAGTTCTTC.